The entry that follows covers one T cell receptor (beta chain) sequence. Germline CDR1 and CDR2: MNHEY and SVGEGT. V dropped 6 bases and J dropped 8; count of bases not matched to a gene: 7. The CDR3 has 14 amino acids. This entry is derived from a study of blood T cells in healthy people across ages. PCR was performed a second time for about 7 to 11 cycles using a sample-barcoded 5' primer and a J-beta primer mix. TCRdb itself ran the 5' RACE reads through MiXCR, one entry per CDR3 protein. There are about 730,000 distinct CDR3 sequences in the sample; roughly two fifths occur only once, and less than 25% lies in the top ten.

The J gene is TRBJ2-1, the V gene TRBV6-2 or TRBV6-3; 10 positions match TRBD1. Sequences were obtained from blood. The receptor's source is a woman in her sixties or seventies in good health. This CDR3 reads CASRRTGGSHEQFF. CDR3 in DNA: TGTGCCAGCAGGAGGACAGGGGGTAGCCATGAGCAGTTCTTC.